Below, one TCR beta chain is given with its context. Measured with immunoSEQ multiplex PCR; TCRdb has only the in-frame clones, and not every one. The data contain 50,000 to 70,000 clones, around nine tenths of them singletons. This specimen comes from a study of technical replicates of blood from a handful of donors. Germline trimming cut 4 bases from V and 1 base from J; bases unmatched to any gene: 16. Germline CDR1 and CDR2: MNHNS and SASEGT. The CDR3 runs to 19 residues. The V call is TRBV6-1, the J call TRBJ2-4, with 7 bases identical to TRBD1. Input material: PBMCs. This TCR derives from a human donor in good health. Some clones in this sample may be carry-over from other donors' samples. The CDR3 DNA is TGTGCCAGCAGTGGGCCAGGGGGTACCCCCGGTGGGGCCAAAAACATTCAGTACTTC. It is translated as CASSGPGGTPGGAKNIQYF.